The 2 T cell receptor beta chains below all came from one sample that was sequenced in a study of blood T cell repertoires in COVID-19. The table came from immunoSEQ multiplex PCR; TCRdb's copy has only in-frame clones and leaves some out. The sample records 200,000 to 250,000 clones, approximately 90% being singletons. The sample consisted of PBMCs or T cells enriched from blood (not recorded which). The receptor source for this set is a woman younger than 45 who had recovered from COVID-19.

The chain carries TRBV27 and TRBJ2-1; D perhaps matches TRBD2 (5 bases). In germline, CDR1 is MNHEY, CDR2 SMNVEV (reference sequence). CDR3 length: 16 amino acids. Trimming pared 3 bases from V and 2 bases from J, leaving 14 bases between. CDR3 DNA: TGTGCCAGCAGTTTCGAGGGCACTTTGGCCTACAATGAGCAGTTCTTC. Protein: CASSFEGTLAYNEQFF.

The CDR3 region is CASSVGDRYNEQFF. CDR3 coding DNA: TGTGCCAGCAGCGTAGGGGACAGATACAATGAGCAGTTCTTC. The chain carries TRBV9 and TRBJ2-1; 7 bases agree with TRBD1. The ends lost 0 bases at V and 4 bases at J; junction bases unmatched: 1. Germline V gene lookup returns CDR1 SGDLS and CDR2 YYNGEE. The CDR3 extends over 14 amino acids.